These 23 T cell receptor beta chains came from one sample sequenced in a study of blood T cell repertoires in COVID-19. The method was immunoSEQ multiplex PCR; TCRdb's version includes in-frame clones alone and lacks a portion of them. The sample lists around 190,000 clones, 80% to 90% occurring once. The sample comprised peripheral blood. The receptors were gathered from a young man who had recovered from COVID-19.

This rearrangement joins TRBV5-4 to TRBJ1-3, with unresolved D. From germline, CDR1 is SGHNT and CDR2 YYREEE (reference sequence). This CDR3 has 18 amino acids. Between the trimmed V and J ends, which lost 0 bases and 0 bases, there was a span of 16 bases. CDR3 loop: CASSLDTGLTFSGNTIYF. CDR3 coding DNA: TGTGCCAGCAGCTTGGATACTGGACTGACCTTCTCTGGAAACACCATATATTTT.

The J gene is TRBJ2-1, the V gene TRBV9, with TRBD2 matching 7 bases. Unmatched junction bases numbered 6, after V lost 0 bases and J lost 0 bases. This CDR3 comprises 17 residues. The germline gives CDR1 SGDLS, CDR2 YYNGEE. This CDR3 reads CASSVVGLTSSYNEQFF. In nucleotides, the CDR3 is TGTGCCAGCAGCGTAGTGGGACTAACTTCCTCCTACAATGAGCAGTTCTTC.

This clone was seen just once. The chain couples TRBV11-2 to TRBJ2-1; 7 bases line up with TRBD2. The CDR3 covers 15 residues. Germline V gene sequence: CDR1 SGHAT, CDR2 FQNNGV. The V segment lost 5 bases and the J segment 6 bases; nucleotides outside the gene matches: 10. The CDR3 DNA is TGTGCCAGCAGCATCGGGACTACTATCCTCAATGAGCAGTTCTTC. It is translated as CASSIGTTILNEQFF.

The rearrangement uses TRBV11-1 and TRBJ2-7; 10 positions match TRBD2. With 8 bases clipped from V and 9 bases from J, the junction kept 10 bases outside the gene matches. CDR3 length: 13 amino acids. CDR1 is SGHAT and CDR2 is FQDESV in the germline V gene (reference sequence). This chain's CDR3 is CASRSSGGPGQYF. The CDR3 DNA reads TGTGCCAGCCGTTCTAGCGGGGGACCCGGGCAGTACTTC.

The chain couples TRBV24-1 to TRBJ2-7; 8 bases are shared with TRBD1. With V trimmed by 7 bases and J by 4 bases, 5 bases remained unmatched. CDR1 is KGHDR, CDR2 SFDVKD, per germline. The CDR3 contains 13 residues. CDR3 loop: CATSPTGGYEQYF. The DNA for the CDR3 is TGTGCCACCAGCCCCACAGGGGGGTACGAGCAGTACTTC.

The chain is built from TRBV28 and TRBJ2-3, with 8 bases aligning to TRBD2. The germline CDR1 and CDR2 sequences are MDHEN and SYDVKM. The CDR3 sequence is 17 residues long. With V trimmed by 4 bases and J by 3 bases, 12 bases remained unmatched. CDR3 in amino acids: CASSWEAGGGVTDTQYF. In DNA form, the CDR3 reads TGTGCCAGCAGTTGGGAGGCGGGAGGAGGTGTAACAGATACGCAGTATTTT.

V and J are TRBV3-1 (or the pseudogene TRBV3-2) and TRBJ2-3, with 13 bases fitting TRBD2. Germline CDR1 reads LGHDT; CDR2 reads YNNKEL (reference sequence). J was trimmed by 7 bases and V by 0 bases; bases with no gene match: 1. The CDR3 contains 15 residues. This CDR3 reads CASSQDGTSGNTQYF. In DNA, the CDR3 is TGTGCCAGCAGCCAAGACGGGACTAGCGGGAATACGCAGTATTTT.

V is TRBV19 and J is TRBJ2-1; 9 nucleotides match TRBD2. Germline-derived CDR1 and CDR2 are LNHDA and SQIVND (reference sequence). Losses at the gene ends were 3 bases for V and 6 bases for J; bases not matched to a gene: 6. CDR3 length: 15 amino acids. CDR3 amino acids: CASSMNWREGNEQFF. CDR3 DNA sequence: TGTGCCAGTAGTATGAATTGGCGGGAGGGCAATGAGCAGTTCTTC.

The chain uses TRBV19 and TRBJ2-1, with TRBD2 matching over 13 bases. This CDR3 is 15 amino acids long. Germline lookup yields CDR1 LNHDA and CDR2 SQIVND (reference sequence). V trimming: 7 bases; J trimming: 5 bases; junction bases outside the gene matches: 5. This CDR3 is CASTSLAGGDNEQFF. The CDR3 DNA is TGTGCCAGTACCTCACTAGCGGGAGGGGACAATGAGCAGTTCTTC.

The chain couples TRBV2 to TRBJ1-3; no firm D call. Trimming took off 4 bases at V and 1 base at J, with 8 bases between the two ends. Germline CDR1 is SNHLY and CDR2 is FYNNEI. The CDR3 sequence is 14 residues long. DNA of the CDR3: TGTGCCAGCAGTGGAACTATTTCTGGAAACACCATATATTTT. The encoded protein is CASSGTISGNTIYF.

The chain uses TRBV28 and TRBJ1-2, with D hard to call. The CDR3 length is 11 residues. The V and J ends lost 4 bases and 8 bases respectively, with 8 bases between them. CDR1 and CDR2 (germline): MDHEN, SYDVKM. The CDR3 reads CASSSFTGYTF. CDR3 nucleotides: TGTGCCAGCAGTTCGTTTACAGGCTACACCTTC.

The chain links TRBV11-2 to TRBJ2-1, with D unresolved. V lost 1 base to trimming and J lost 7 bases, with 5 bases between them. Germline CDR1 and CDR2: SGHAT and FQNNGV. This CDR3 region has 12 residues. The DNA of the CDR3 is TGTGCCAGCAGCTTAGCCCGGAATGAGCAGTTCTTC. It specifies CASSLARNEQFF.

The chain employs TRBV18 and TRBJ2-7; possibly TRBD2 for D (6 bases). Germline-derived CDR1 and CDR2 are KGHSH and LQKENI. Trimming stripped 3 bases from V and 2 bases from J, with 14 bases between. The CDR3 contains 15 residues. CDR3 sequence: CASSPSLAATYEQYF. The CDR3 bases are TGTGCCAGCTCACCTTCACTAGCCGCCACCTACGAGCAGTACTTC.

The rearrangement uses TRBV5-1 and TRBJ2-7, with TRBD1 matching 7 bases. CDR3 length: 12 residues. Per germline, CDR1 SGHRS and CDR2 YFSETQ. V gave up 4 bases and J gave up 6 bases; unmatched junction bases: 4. CDR3 sequence: CASSRDRVEQYF. CDR3 DNA sequence: TGCGCCAGCAGCAGAGACAGGGTCGAGCAGTACTTC.

The V gene is TRBV5-8, the J gene TRBJ1-5; TRBD1 agrees at 9 bases. Trimming removed 3 bases from V and 3 bases from J; junction bases left unmatched: 4. The CDR3 covers 15 residues. Germline V gene lookup returns CDR1 SGHTS and CDR2 YDEGEE. CDR3 in amino acids: CASSSWTGDNQPQHF. The DNA for the CDR3 is TGTGCCAGCAGCTCCTGGACAGGGGACAATCAGCCCCAGCATTTT.

V and J are TRBV4-3 and TRBJ2-5; no definite D call. V lost 2 bases and J 1 base, leaving 11 bases between the germline ends. This CDR3 contains 15 residues. CDR1 and CDR2 from the germline V gene are LGHNA and YSLEER. The CDR3 DNA reads TGCGCCAGCAGCCAACCGACACCCAGCCAAGAGACCCAGTACTTC. It specifies CASSQPTPSQETQYF.

The rearrangement joins TRBV28 to TRBJ2-7, with D uncertain. This CDR3 is built from 15 residues. Germline V lookup: CDR1 MDHEN, CDR2 SYDVKM. V was shortened by 3 bases and J by 3 bases, with 15 bases between the two germline ends. This CDR3 reads CASSFARVAGYEQYF. CDR3 in DNA: TGTGCCAGCAGTTTTGCCCGCGTGGCAGGCTACGAGCAGTACTTC.

The rearrangement joins TRBV9 to TRBJ1-2, with TRBD1 identical over 11 bases. CDR1 is SGDLS, CDR2 YYNGEE, per germline. The CDR3 totals 19 residues. V lost 0 bases, J lost 8 bases, and 18 bases stayed unmatched. CDR3 loop: CASSVVGGQGGHGLRGYTF. The CDR3 nucleotides read TGTGCCAGCAGCGTAGTCGGGGGACAGGGGGGCCACGGGCTAAGAGGCTACACCTTC.

This clone was seen only once. The chain couples TRBV4-2 to TRBJ2-7; 9 nucleotides align to TRBD1. V trimming: 1 base; J trimming: 5 bases; junction bases outside the gene matches: 6. This CDR3 has 15 amino acids. In germline, CDR1 is LGHNA, CDR2 YNFKEQ. CDR3 sequence reads: CASSQAGTGKNEQYF. CDR3 sequence (DNA): TGTGCCAGCAGCCAAGCCGGGACAGGGAAGAACGAGCAGTACTTC.

The V and J genes are TRBV27 and TRBJ1-1, with 11 bases that match TRBD1. J lost 5 bases, V lost 0 bases, and 2 bases had no gene match. The CDR3 sequence is 15 residues long. Germline CDR1 MNHEY, CDR2 SMNVEV (reference sequence). CDR3 loop: CASSLSGTGGTEAFF. The CDR3 DNA reads as TGTGCCAGCAGTTTATCTGGGACAGGGGGGACTGAAGCTTTCTTT.

The gene calls are TRBV7-8 and TRBJ2-7; 8 bases map to TRBD2. The CDR3 loop spans 15 amino acids. Germline CDR1 SGHVS, CDR2 FQNEAQ. V dropped 5 bases and J dropped 3; count of bases not matched to a gene: 9. The CDR3 DNA sequence: TGTGCCAGCAGCGCAGCAGCGGGAGCTCTCTACGAGCAGTACTTC. Its translation is CASSAAAGALYEQYF. Together with reference TRBV7-8 and TRBJ2-7, the CDR3 gives the full variable domain: GAGVSQSPRYKVAKRGQDVALRCDPISGHVSLFWYQQALGQGPEFLTYFQNEAQLDKSGLPSDRFFAERPEGSVSTLKIQRTQQEDSAVYLCASSAAAGALYEQYFGPGTRLTVT.

V is TRBV27 and J is TRBJ2-1; 9 nucleotides match TRBD2. The V gene end was trimmed by 2 bases and the J gene end by 8 bases; junction bases not matched to a gene: 7. The CDR3 runs 15 residues. CDR1 is MNHEY, CDR2 SMNVEV, per germline (reference sequence). Here the CDR3 DNA reads TGTGCCAGCAGTTTAGTAGCGGGAGCTGATTATGAGCAGTTCTTC. Translated, it gives CASSLVAGADYEQFF.

The rearrangement uses TRBV19 and TRBJ2-7; maybe TRBD2 (5 bases). Germline V gene lookup returns CDR1 LNHDA and CDR2 SQIVND (reference sequence). There are 15 residues in the CDR3. The ends were cut back, 1 base at V and 2 bases at J, with 12 bases in the middle. CDR3 amino acids: CASSIGGGRTYEQYF. CDR3 DNA sequence: TGTGCCAGTAGTATAGGAGGAGGCAGGACCTACGAGCAGTACTTC.